This TCR beta chain was sequenced during a study of regulatory T cells in long-lasting Graves disease. In the study overall: Graves' patients, newly diagnosed, had taken antithyroid drugs under 3 months.

General study results and limits: The study found lower TCR diversity in persistent Graves' patients than in newly diagnosed ones. Persistent disease exhibited a predilection for TRBV28, TRBJ1-2 and TRBJ2-5.

This clonotype was observed at least ten times. Its cognate antigen is unknown. The time point was: newly diagnosed GD, antithyroid drugs for less than 3 months. Following extraction of RNA from PBMCs, that RNA was used to make the TCR library. A blood draw put 8 to 10 milliliters of peripheral blood into EDTA tubes. Sequencing libraries for TCR beta were prepared with iRepertoire HTBI primers and Arm-PCR of CDR3 regions. TCRdb passed the multiplex PCR reads through MiXCR, listing each CDR3 protein once. The sample includes approximately 400,000 distinct CDR3 sequences, around 16% seen only once; the top ten take over 7.5%. This CDR3 contains 14 residues. Trimming stripped 3 bases from V and 2 bases from J, with 8 bases between. This same sample was also taken into another study, of T cells in Graves' hyperthyroidism and ophthalmopathy.

This clonotype originated in a woman aged 40-49 years with Graves disease. The V call is TRBV12-3 or TRBV12-4, the J call TRBJ2-1, with unresolved D. The sample here was peripheral blood mononuclear cells (PBMCs), taken at new diagnosis, from a patient treated with antithyroid drugs. The CDR3, as DNA: TGTGCCAGCAGTTTCGAGCTGACCTACAATGAGCAGTTCTTC. Translation gives CASSFELTYNEQFF.